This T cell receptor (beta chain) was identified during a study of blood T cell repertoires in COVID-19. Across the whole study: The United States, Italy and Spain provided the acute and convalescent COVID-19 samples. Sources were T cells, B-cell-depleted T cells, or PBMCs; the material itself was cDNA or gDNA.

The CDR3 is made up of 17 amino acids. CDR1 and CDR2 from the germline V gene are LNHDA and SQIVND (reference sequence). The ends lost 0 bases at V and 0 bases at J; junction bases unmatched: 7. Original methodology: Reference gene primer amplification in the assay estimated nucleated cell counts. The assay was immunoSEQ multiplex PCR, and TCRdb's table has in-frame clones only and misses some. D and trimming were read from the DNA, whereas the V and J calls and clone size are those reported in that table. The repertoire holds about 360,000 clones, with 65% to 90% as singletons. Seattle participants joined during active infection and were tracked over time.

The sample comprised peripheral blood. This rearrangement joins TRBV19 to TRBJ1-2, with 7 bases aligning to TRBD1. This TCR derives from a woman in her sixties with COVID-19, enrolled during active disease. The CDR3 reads CASSIEATGIPNYGYTF. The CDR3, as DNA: TGTGCCAGTAGTATAGAAGCGACAGGGATCCCTAACTATGGCTACACCTTC.